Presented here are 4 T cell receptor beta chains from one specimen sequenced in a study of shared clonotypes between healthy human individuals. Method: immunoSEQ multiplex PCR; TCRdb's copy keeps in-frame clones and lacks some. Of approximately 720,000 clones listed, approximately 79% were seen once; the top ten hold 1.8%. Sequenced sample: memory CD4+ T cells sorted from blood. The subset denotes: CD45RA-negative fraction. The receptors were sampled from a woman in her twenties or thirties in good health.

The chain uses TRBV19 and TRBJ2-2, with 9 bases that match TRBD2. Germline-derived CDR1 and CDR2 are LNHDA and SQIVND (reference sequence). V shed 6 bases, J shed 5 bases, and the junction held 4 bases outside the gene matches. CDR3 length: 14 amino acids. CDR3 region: CASRGTSRTGELFF. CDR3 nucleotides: TGTGCCAGTAGGGGGACTAGCAGGACCGGGGAGCTGTTTTTT.

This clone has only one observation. Here the CDR3 DNA reads TGCAGCGTTGGGACACGTCTTTCCTACGAGCAGTACTTC. Its protein product is CSVGTRLSYEQYF. The chain links TRBV29-1 to TRBJ2-7; possibly TRBD1 for D (5 bases). The CDR3 sequence is 13 residues long. CDR1 is SQVTM, CDR2 ANQGSEA, per germline. The V gene lost 4 bases and the J gene lost 1 base, with 11 bases spanning the gap.

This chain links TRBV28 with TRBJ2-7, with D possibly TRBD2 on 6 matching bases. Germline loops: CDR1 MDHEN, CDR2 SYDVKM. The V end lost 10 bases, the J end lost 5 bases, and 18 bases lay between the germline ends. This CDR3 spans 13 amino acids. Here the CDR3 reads CATITGEINEQYF. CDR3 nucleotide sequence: TGTGCCACCATCACGGGGGAAATCAACGAGCAGTACTTC.

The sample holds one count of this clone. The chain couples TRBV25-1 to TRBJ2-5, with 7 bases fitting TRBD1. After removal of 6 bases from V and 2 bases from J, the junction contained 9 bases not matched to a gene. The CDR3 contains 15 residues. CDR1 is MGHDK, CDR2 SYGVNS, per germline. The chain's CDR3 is CASSGRTGVQETQYF. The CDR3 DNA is TGTGCCAGCAGCGGTCGAACAGGGGTTCAAGAGACCCAGTACTTC.